The 13 T cell receptor beta chains below were found in one sample sequenced in a study of blood T cells in healthy people across ages. A second PCR, run for about 6 to 12 cycles, used a sample-barcoded 5' primer plus a J-beta primer mix. TCRdb processed the 5' RACE reads anew with MiXCR; each CDR3 protein has one entry. The sample gives 550,000 to 600,000 distinct CDR3 sequences, roughly a quarter of which show up once; 18% is in the top ten. The sequenced sample was blood. The source is a woman between 70 and 85 years old in good health.

This clonotype was counted a few times. The chain carries TRBV20-1 and TRBJ2-3, with 7 positions matching TRBD2. J lost 3 bases, V lost 7 bases, and 16 bases had no gene match. CDR1 is DFQATT and CDR2 is SNEGSKA in the germline V gene (reference sequence). This CDR3 spans 16 amino acids. The CDR3 region is CSVGKRTSFWTDTQYF. CDR3 sequence (DNA): TGCAGTGTTGGGAAAAGGACTAGTTTCTGGACAGATACGCAGTATTTT.

The chain uses TRBV18 and TRBJ2-5, with 9 nucleotides matching TRBD1. The J call could be wrong; TRBJ2-7 is a better fit for the DNA end. The CDR3 loop spans 15 amino acids. The germline V gene encodes CDR1 KGHSH and CDR2 LQKENI. The CDR3 spells CASSPRTGVGYEQYF. CDR3 bases: TGTGCCAGCTCACCACGGACAGGGGTAGGGTACGAGCAGTACTTC.

In this sample, this clonotype turned up a few times. This rearrangement joins TRBV27 to TRBJ1-2, with D hard to call. With 2 bases removed from V and 4 bases from J, the gap between germline ends came to 14 bases. The CDR3 runs 15 residues. The germline V gene encodes CDR1 MNHEY and CDR2 SMNVEV (reference sequence). The DNA for the CDR3 is TGTGCCAGCAGTTTAAAAGGGCGTGTACCCTATGGCTACACCTTC. Translation gives CASSLKGRVPYGYTF.

V usage is TRBV19 and J usage is TRBJ1-5; no definite D call. Trimming shortened V by 1 base and J by 2 bases, and 9 bases separated the two germline ends. In germline, CDR1 is LNHDA, CDR2 SQIVND (reference sequence). This CDR3 comprises 15 residues. The CDR3 here is CASSIVGNGNQPQHF. Written as DNA, the CDR3 is TGTGCCAGTAGTATAGTCGGTAACGGCAATCAGCCCCAGCATTTT. Looking up the rest from reference TRBV19 and TRBJ1-5 gives the full variable domain: DGGITQSPKYLFRKEGQNVTLSCEQNLNHDAMYWYRQDPGQGLRLIYYSQIVNDFQKGDIAEGYSVSREKKESFPLTVTSAQKNPTAFYLCASSIVGNGNQPQHFGDGTRLSIL.

The chain links TRBV29-1 to TRBJ1-2; D remains unclear. The germline CDR1 and CDR2 sequences are SQVTM and ANQGSEA. This CDR3 has 11 residues. Trimming cost V 5 bases and J 8 bases, with 12 bases left between them. The CDR3 here is CSVTDEPGYTF. The CDR3 nucleotides read TGCAGCGTTACAGATGAACCGGGCTACACCTTC. Combining the CDR3 with reference TRBV29-1 and TRBJ1-2 gives the whole variable domain SAVISQKPSRDICQRGTSLTIQCQVDSQVTMMFWYRQQPGQSLTLIATANQGSEATYESGFVIDKFPISRPNLTFSTLTVSNMSPEDSSIYLCSVTDEPGYTFGSGTRLTVV.

This sequence joins TRBV5-1 and TRBJ2-1, with 7 bases aligning to TRBD2. Germline loops: CDR1 SGHRS, CDR2 YFSETQ. CDR3 length: 17 residues. The junction had 10 bases not matched to a gene; V was cut back by 4 bases and J by 0 bases. Written as DNA, the CDR3 is TGCGCCAGCAGCCTACGTCCTTCTAGCGGCTCCTACAATGAGCAGTTCTTC. Encoded protein: CASSLRPSSGSYNEQFF.

This clonotype was counted many times. The chain uses TRBV5-1 and TRBJ1-1; a possible D gene is TRBD1 (5 bases). The germline gives CDR1 SGHRS, CDR2 YFSETQ. V was clipped by 0 bases and J by 8 bases, with 14 bases between them. CDR3 size: 14 residues. CDR3 DNA sequence: TGCGCCAGCAGCTTGGGACAGCCTGGCAAAGAAGCTTTCTTT. Amino acids: CASSLGQPGKEAFF.

This clonotype occurred once. The chain links TRBV27 to TRBJ2-3; TRBD2 matches at 13 bases. CDR1 MNHEY and CDR2 SMNVEV come from the germline V gene (reference sequence). J gave up 3 bases and V 6 bases, and 3 bases lay outside the gene matches. The CDR3 loop spans 15 amino acids. CDR3 sequence (DNA): TGTGCCAGCAGCAAGGGACTAGCGGGGACAGATACGCAGTATTTT. It translates to CASSKGLAGTDTQYF.

The chain combines TRBV20-1 with TRBJ1-6; TRBD1 matches 9 bases. Losses at the gene ends were 2 bases for V and 7 bases for J; bases not matched to a gene: 9. CDR1 is DFQATT, CDR2 SNEGSKA, per germline (reference sequence). The CDR3 has 16 amino acids. CDR3 nucleotide sequence: TGCAGTGCTAGACCCACGACAGGGGGTTCGAATTCACCCCTCCACTTT. It yields the protein CSARPTTGGSNSPLHF.

The chain is built from TRBV29-1 and TRBJ2-3; perhaps TRBD2 as D (7 bases). The CDR3 is made up of 15 amino acids. V was cut by 4 bases and J by 5 bases, with 19 bases left in between. Germline V gene sequence: CDR1 SQVTM, CDR2 ANQGSEA. CDR3 sequence reads: CSVGGGHGRKDTQYF. In DNA form, the CDR3 reads TGCAGCGTTGGGGGGGGCCACGGACGGAAAGATACGCAGTATTTT.

This clonotype has just a few counts. The rearrangement joins TRBV5-4 to TRBJ2-5, with 8 bases identical to TRBD2. Germline lookup yields CDR1 SGHNT and CDR2 YYREEE (reference sequence). The CDR3 extends over 16 amino acids. Trimming removed 2 bases from V and 1 base from J; junction bases left unmatched: 7. CDR3 amino acids: CASSFISGGLQETQYF. CDR3 in DNA: TGTGCCAGCAGCTTTATCAGCGGGGGACTCCAAGAGACCCAGTACTTC.

The chain couples TRBV7-2 to TRBJ1-1; D not resolved. This CDR3 is built from 14 residues. Germline-derived CDR1 and CDR2 are SGHTA and FQGNSA. V was shortened by 0 bases and J by 4 bases, with 9 bases between the two germline ends. The DNA of the CDR3 is TGTGCCAGCAGCTTAGCGGGAGCAAGCACTGAAGCTTTCTTT. Translated: CASSLAGASTEAFF.

This clonotype was seen a few times. The V gene is TRBV2, the J gene TRBJ1-2; 7 bases are a match to TRBD1. J was trimmed by 2 bases and V by 11 bases; bases with no gene match: 8. The CDR3 covers 13 residues. Germline assignment: CDR1 SNHLY and CDR2 FYNNEI. The CDR3 DNA follows: TGTGCCCCCCGAGGGGGCCGAAACTATGGCTACACCTTC. This gives the protein CAPRGGRNYGYTF.